These 7 T cell receptor beta chains were all obtained from the same sample, sequenced in a study of T cell changes during pregnancy in multiple sclerosis. Sequenced by immunoSEQ multiplex PCR; TCRdb stores in-frame clones only, minus some. In the table there are roughly 100,000 clones, roughly nine tenths of which are singletons. Sequencing used peripheral blood, obtained after pregnancy. These receptors were taken from a female donor in good health, enrolled as a control in a pregnancy study.

The gene calls are TRBV30 and TRBJ1-3; the D is unclear. Germline V gene data show CDR1 as GTSNPN and CDR2 as SVGIG (reference sequence). CDR3 length equals 12 residues. The V end was cut by 7 bases, the J end by 7 bases, with 14 bases between. The CDR3 spells CASTVLRNTIYF. As DNA, the CDR3 is TGTGCCTCTACCGTATTGAGGAACACCATATATTTT.

The chain has TRBV29-1 and TRBJ2-7; 14 nucleotides line up with TRBD2. The CDR3 runs to 14 residues. V shed 4 bases and J 7 bases; nucleotides not matched to a gene: 6. The germline V gene encodes CDR1 SQVTM and CDR2 ANQGSEA. The chain's CDR3 is CSVGGLAGVGEQYF. The DNA of the CDR3 is TGCAGCGTTGGGGGACTAGCGGGGGTTGGGGAGCAGTACTTC.

The chain employs TRBV27 and TRBJ2-1; TRBD2 matches 14 bases. This CDR3 region has 19 residues. From germline, CDR1 is MNHEY and CDR2 SMNVEV (reference sequence). Trimming took 6 bases from V and 9 from J; bases not matched to a gene: 19. The CDR3 spells CASREFGLAGGALSGEQFF. The CDR3 DNA is TGTGCCAGCAGGGAATTTGGACTAGCGGGGGGCGCACTATCGGGTGAGCAGTTCTTC.

The J gene is TRBJ2-1, the V gene TRBV11-2; 12 bases match TRBD2. CDR3 size: 15 residues. J gave up 7 bases and V 5 bases, and 6 bases lay outside the gene matches. Germline V lookup: CDR1 SGHAT, CDR2 FQNNGV. CDR3 sequence (DNA): TGTGCCAGCAGCGCCACTAGCGGGGGGAAGAATGAGCAGTTCTTC. This gives the protein CASSATSGGKNEQFF. Full variable domain (rest looked up from reference TRBV11-2 and TRBJ2-1): EAGVAQSPRYKIIEKRQSVAFWCNPISGHATLYWYQQILGQGPKLLIQFQNNGVVDDSQLPKDRFSAERLKGVDSTLKIQPAKLEDSAVYLCASSATSGGKNEQFFGPGTRLTVL.

The rearrangement joins TRBV19 to TRBJ1-5, with 9 bases that match TRBD1. Germline values: CDR1 LNHDA, CDR2 SQIVND (reference sequence). The CDR3 contains 16 residues. With 9 bases clipped from V and 1 base from J, the junction kept 10 bases outside the gene matches. The CDR3 DNA sequence: TGTGCCAGCGTCCCGGGACAGGGTCTGAGCAATCAGCCCCAGCATTTT. The encoded protein is CASVPGQGLSNQPQHF.

The V call is TRBV9, the J call TRBJ2-1; maybe TRBD1 (5 bases). From germline, CDR1 is SGDLS and CDR2 YYNGEE. The ends were cut back, 6 bases at V and 9 bases at J, with 19 bases in the middle. This CDR3 contains 14 residues. DNA of the CDR3: TGTGCCAGCAAATTGGGTCTAGATCAGGGTGAGCAGTTCTTC. It is translated as CASKLGLDQGEQFF. Filled out from reference TRBV9 and TRBJ2-1, the complete variable domain reads DSGVTQTPKHLITATGQRVTLRCSPRSGDLSVYWYQQSLDQGLQFLIQYYNGEERAKGNILERFSAQQFPDLHSELNLSSLELGDSALYFCASKLGLDQGEQFFGPGTRLTVL.

The rearrangement joins TRBV5-1 to TRBJ2-7, with 9 bases lining up with TRBD1. This CDR3 contains 15 residues. CDR1 and CDR2 (germline): SGHRS, YFSETQ. The J segment lost 6 bases and the V segment lost 1 base, leaving 8 bases of the junction unmatched. CDR3 amino acids: CASSLPGTGRGEQYF. The DNA for the CDR3 is TGCGCCAGCAGCTTGCCTGGGACAGGGAGAGGCGAGCAGTACTTC.